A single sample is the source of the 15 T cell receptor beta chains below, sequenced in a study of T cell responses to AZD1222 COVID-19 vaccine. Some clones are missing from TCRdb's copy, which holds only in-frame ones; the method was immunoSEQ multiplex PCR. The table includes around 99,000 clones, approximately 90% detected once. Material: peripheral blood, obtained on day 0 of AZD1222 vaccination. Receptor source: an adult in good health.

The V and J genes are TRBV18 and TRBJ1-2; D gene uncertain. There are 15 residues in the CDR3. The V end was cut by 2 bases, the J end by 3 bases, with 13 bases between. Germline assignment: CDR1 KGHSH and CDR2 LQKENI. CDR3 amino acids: CASSPAGGRDYGYTF. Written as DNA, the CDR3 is TGTGCCAGCTCACCAGCCGGCGGACGGGACTATGGCTACACCTTC. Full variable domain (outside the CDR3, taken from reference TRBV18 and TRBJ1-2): NAGVMQNPRHLVRRRGQEARLRCSPMKGHSHVYWYRQLPEEGLKFMVYLQKENIIDESGMPKERFSAEFPKEGPSILRIQQVVRGDSAAYFCASSPAGGRDYGYTFGSGTRLTVV.

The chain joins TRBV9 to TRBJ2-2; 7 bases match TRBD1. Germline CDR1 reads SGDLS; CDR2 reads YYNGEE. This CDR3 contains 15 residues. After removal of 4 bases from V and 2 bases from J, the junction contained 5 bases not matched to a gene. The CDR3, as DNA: TGTGCCAGCAGCCGGGACAGACTAAACACCGGGGAGCTGTTTTTT. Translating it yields CASSRDRLNTGELFF.

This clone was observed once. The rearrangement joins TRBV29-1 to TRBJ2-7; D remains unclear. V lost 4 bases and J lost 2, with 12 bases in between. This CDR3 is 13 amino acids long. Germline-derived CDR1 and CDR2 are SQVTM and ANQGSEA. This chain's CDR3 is CSVVSWQPYEQYF. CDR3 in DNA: TGCAGCGTTGTGTCCTGGCAGCCCTACGAGCAGTACTTC.

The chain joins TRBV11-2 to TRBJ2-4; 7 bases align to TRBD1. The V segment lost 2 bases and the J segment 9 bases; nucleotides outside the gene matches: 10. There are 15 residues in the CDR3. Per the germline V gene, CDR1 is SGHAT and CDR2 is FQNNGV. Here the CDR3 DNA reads TGTGCCAGCAGCTTAAGGGGGCTAGGCGATACCATTCAGTACTTC. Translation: CASSLRGLGDTIQYF.

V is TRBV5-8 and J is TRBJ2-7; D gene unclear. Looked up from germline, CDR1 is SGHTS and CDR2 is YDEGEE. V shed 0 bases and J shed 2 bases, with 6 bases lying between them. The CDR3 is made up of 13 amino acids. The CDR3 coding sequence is TGTGCCAGCAGCTTGGCCGGGCCCTACGAGCAGTACTTC. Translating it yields CASSLAGPYEQYF.

CDR3 bases: TGTGCCAGCAGGGGACAGACAGGGGATCGAAACTATGGCTACACCTTC. Translation gives CASRGQTGDRNYGYTF. The chain links TRBV28 to TRBJ1-2; 8 positions match TRBD1. J lost 2 bases, V lost 6 bases, and 11 bases had no gene match. CDR1 and CDR2 (germline): MDHEN, SYDVKM. This CDR3 comprises 16 residues.

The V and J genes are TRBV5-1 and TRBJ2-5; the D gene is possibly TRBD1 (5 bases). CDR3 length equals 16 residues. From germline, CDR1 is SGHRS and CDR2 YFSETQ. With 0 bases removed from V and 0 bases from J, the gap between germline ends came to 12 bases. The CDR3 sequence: CASSLGPAGNQETQYF. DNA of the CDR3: TGCGCCAGCAGCTTGGGTCCGGCAGGGAACCAAGAGACCCAGTACTTC.

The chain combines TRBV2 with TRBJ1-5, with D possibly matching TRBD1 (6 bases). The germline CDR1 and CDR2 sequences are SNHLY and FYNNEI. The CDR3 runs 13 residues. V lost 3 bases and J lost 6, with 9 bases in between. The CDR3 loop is CASSDRGSQPQHF. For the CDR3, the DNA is TGTGCCAGCAGTGACAGGGGTTCTCAGCCCCAGCATTTT. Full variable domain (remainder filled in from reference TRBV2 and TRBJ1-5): EPEVTQTPSHQVTQMGQEVILRCVPISNHLYFYWYRQILGQKVEFLVSFYNNEISEKSEIFDDQFSVERPDGSNFTLKIRSTKLEDSAMYFCASSDRGSQPQHFGDGTRLSIL.

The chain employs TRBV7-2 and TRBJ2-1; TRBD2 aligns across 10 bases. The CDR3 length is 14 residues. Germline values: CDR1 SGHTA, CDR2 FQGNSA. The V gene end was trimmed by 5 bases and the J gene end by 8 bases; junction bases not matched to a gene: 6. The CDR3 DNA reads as TGTGCCAGCAGCCCGGGGACTAGCGTCTATGAGCAGTTCTTC. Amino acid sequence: CASSPGTSVYEQFF.

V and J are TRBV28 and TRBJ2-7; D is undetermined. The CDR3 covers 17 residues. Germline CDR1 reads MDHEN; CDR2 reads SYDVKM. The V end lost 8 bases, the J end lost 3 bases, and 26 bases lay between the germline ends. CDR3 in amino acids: CASGVGLTDTFSYEQYF. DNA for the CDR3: TGTGCCAGCGGGGTGGGCCTAACTGACACCTTCAGCTACGAGCAGTACTTC. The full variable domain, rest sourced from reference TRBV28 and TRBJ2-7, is DVKVTQSSRYLVKRTGEKVFLECVQDMDHENMFWYRQDPGLGLRLIYFSYDVKMKEKGDIPEGYSVSREKKERFSLILESASTNQTSMYLCASGVGLTDTFSYEQYFGPGTRLTVT.

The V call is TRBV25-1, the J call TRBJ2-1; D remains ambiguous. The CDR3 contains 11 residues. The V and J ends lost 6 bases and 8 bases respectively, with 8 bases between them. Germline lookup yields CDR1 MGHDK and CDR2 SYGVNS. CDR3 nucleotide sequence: TGTGCCAGCAGCAGCGTAGATGAGCAGTTCTTC. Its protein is CASSSVDEQFF. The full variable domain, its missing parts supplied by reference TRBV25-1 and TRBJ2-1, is EADIYQTPRYLVIGTGKKITLECSQTMGHDKMYWYQQDPGMELHLIHYSYGVNSTEKGDLSSESTVSRIRTEHFPLTLESARPSHTSQYLCASSSVDEQFFGPGTRLTVL.

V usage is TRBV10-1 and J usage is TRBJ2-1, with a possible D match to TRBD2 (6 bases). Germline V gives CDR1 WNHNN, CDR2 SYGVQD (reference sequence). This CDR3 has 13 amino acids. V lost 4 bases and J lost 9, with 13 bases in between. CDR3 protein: CASSGSQGGEQFF. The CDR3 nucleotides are TGCGCCAGCAGTGGGTCTCAGGGAGGTGAGCAGTTCTTC.

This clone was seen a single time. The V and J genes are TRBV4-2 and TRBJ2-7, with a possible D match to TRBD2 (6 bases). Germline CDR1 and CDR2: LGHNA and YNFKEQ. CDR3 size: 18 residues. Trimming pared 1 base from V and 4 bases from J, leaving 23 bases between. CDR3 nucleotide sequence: TGTGCCAGCAGCCAAGTAAGTCGGGGAGCGGGTACAACTTACGAGCAGTACTTC. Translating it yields CASSQVSRGAGTTYEQYF.

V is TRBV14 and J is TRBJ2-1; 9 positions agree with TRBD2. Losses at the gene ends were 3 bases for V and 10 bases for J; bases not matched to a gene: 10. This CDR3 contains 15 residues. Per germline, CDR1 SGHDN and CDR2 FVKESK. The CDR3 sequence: CASSHGAGGSFEQFF. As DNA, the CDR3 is TGTGCCAGCAGCCATGGAGCGGGGGGCTCATTCGAGCAGTTCTTC.

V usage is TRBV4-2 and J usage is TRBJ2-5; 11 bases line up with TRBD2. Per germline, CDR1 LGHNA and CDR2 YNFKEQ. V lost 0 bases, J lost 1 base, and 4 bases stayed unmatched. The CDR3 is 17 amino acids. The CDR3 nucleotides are TGTGCCAGCAGCCAAGATTCGGGACTAGCGGTCCAAGAGACCCAGTACTTC. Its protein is CASSQDSGLAVQETQYF.